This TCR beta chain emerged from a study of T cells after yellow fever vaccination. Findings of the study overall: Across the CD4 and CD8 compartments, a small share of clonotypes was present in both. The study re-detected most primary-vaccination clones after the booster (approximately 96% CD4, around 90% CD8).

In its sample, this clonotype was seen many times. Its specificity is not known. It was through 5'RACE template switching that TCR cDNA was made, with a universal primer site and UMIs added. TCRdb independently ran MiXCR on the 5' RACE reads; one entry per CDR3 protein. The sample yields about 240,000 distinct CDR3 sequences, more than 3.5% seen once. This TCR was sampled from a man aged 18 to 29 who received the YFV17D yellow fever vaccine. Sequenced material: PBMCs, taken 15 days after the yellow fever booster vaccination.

CDR3 protein: CASSPGLMNTEAFF. The CDR3 region has the DNA TGTGCCAGCAGCCCGGGACTGATGAACACTGAAGCTTTCTTT. The rearrangement links TRBV7-3 to TRBJ1-1; the D gene is possibly TRBD1 (5 bases). Germline V lookup: CDR1 SGHTA, CDR2 FQGTGA. V lost 5 bases, J lost 0 bases, and 10 bases lay in between. The CDR3 totals 14 residues.